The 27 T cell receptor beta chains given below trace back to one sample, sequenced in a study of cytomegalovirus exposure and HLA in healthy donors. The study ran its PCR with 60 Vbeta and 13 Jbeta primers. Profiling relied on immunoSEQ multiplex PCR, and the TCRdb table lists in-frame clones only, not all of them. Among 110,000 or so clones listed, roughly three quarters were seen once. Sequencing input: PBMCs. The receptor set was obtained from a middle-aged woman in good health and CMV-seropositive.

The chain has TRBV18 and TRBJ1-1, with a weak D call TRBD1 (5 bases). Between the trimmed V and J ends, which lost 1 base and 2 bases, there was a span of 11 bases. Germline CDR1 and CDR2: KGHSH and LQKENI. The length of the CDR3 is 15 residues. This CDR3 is CASSPLDSYNTEAFF. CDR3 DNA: TGTGCCAGCTCACCACTAGACAGCTACAACACTGAAGCTTTCTTT.

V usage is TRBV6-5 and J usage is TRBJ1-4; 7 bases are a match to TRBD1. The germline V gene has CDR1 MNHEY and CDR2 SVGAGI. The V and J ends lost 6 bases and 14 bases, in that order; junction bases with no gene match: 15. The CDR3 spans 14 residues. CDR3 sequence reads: CASSIRDSQRGLFF. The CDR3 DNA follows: TGTGCCAGCAGCATCCGGGACAGCCAAAGAGGTCTGTTTTTT.

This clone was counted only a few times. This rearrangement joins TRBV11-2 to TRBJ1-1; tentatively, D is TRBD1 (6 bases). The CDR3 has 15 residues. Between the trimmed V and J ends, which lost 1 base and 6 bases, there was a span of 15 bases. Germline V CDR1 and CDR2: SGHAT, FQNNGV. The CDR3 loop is CASSLGYTRGSEAFF. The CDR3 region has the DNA TGTGCCAGCAGCTTAGGGTATACAAGGGGGTCTGAAGCTTTCTTT. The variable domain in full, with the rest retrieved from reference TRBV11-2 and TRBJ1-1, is EAGVAQSPRYKIIEKRQSVAFWCNPISGHATLYWYQQILGQGPKLLIQFQNNGVVDDSQLPKDRFSAERLKGVDSTLKIQPAKLEDSAVYLCASSLGYTRGSEAFFGQGTRLTVV.

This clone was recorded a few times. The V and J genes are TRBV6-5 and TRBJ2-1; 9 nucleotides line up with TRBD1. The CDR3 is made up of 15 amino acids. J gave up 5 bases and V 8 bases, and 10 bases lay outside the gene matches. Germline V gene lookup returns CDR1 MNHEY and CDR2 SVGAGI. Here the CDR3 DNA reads TGTGCCAGCGGGAACCCGGGACAGGGCAACAATGAGCAGTTCTTC. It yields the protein CASGNPGQGNNEQFF.

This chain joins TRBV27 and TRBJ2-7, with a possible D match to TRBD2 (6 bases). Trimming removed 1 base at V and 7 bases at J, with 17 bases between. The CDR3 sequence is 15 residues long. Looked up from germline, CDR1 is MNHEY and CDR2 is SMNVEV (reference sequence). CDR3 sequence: CASSLLLAGPGEQYF. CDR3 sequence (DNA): TGTGCCAGCAGTTTATTACTTGCGGGGCCGGGGGAGCAGTACTTC.

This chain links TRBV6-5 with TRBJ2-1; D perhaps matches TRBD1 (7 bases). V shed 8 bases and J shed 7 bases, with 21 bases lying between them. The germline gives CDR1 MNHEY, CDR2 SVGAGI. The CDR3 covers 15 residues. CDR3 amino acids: CASDRGGGNRNEQFF. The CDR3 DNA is TGTGCCAGCGACCGAGGAGGGGGCAATAGAAATGAGCAGTTCTTC.

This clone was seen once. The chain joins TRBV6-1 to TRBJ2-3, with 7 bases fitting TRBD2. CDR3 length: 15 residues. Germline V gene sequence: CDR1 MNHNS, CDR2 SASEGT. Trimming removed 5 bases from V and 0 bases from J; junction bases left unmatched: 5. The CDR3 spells CASSSKAGSTDTQYF. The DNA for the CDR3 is TGTGCCAGCAGTTCTAAAGCGGGGAGCACAGATACGCAGTATTTT.

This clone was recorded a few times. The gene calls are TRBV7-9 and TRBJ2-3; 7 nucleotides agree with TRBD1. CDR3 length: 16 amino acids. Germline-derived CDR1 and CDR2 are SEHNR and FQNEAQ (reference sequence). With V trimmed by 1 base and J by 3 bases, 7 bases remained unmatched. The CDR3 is CASSLVTGPGTDTQYF. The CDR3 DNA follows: TGTGCCAGCAGCTTAGTGACAGGGCCCGGGACAGATACGCAGTATTTT. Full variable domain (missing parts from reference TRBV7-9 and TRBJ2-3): DTGVSQNPRHKITKRGQNVTFRCDPISEHNRLYWYRQTLGQGPEFLTYFQNEAQLEKSRLLSDRFSAERPKGSFSTLEIQRTEQGDSAMYLCASSLVTGPGTDTQYFGPGTRLTVL.

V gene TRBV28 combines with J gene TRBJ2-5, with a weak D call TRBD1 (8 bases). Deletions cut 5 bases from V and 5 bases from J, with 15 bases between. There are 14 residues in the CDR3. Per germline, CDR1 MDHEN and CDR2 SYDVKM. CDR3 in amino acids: CASSHTGGGETQYF. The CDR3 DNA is TGTGCCAGCAGTCACACAGGGGGAGGGGAGACCCAGTACTTC.

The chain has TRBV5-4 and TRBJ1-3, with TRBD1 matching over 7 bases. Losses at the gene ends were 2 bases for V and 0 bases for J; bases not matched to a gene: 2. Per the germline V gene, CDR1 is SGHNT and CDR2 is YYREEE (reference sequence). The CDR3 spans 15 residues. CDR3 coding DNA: TGTGCCAGCAGCTTACGGGACAGCTCTGGAAACACCATATATTTT. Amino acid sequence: CASSLRDSSGNTIYF.

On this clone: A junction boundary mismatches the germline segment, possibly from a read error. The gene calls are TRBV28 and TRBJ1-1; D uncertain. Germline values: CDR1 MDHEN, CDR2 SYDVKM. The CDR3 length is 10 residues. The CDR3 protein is CASSSISRSF. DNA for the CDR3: TGTGCCAGCAGTTCCATTAGTCGCTCCTTT.

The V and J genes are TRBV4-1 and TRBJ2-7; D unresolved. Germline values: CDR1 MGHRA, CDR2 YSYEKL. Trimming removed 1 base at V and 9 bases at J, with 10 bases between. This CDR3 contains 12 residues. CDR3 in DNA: TGCGCCAGCAGCCAAGTTAAGTCGGGGCAGTACTTC. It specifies CASSQVKSGQYF.

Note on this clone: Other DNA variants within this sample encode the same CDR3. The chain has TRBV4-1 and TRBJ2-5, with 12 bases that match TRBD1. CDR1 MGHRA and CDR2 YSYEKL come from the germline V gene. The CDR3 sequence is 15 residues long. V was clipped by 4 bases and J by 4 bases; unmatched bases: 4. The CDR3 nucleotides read TGCGCCAGCAGCCCCGGGACAGGGGGCGGAGAGACCCAGTACTTC. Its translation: CASSPGTGGGETQYF.

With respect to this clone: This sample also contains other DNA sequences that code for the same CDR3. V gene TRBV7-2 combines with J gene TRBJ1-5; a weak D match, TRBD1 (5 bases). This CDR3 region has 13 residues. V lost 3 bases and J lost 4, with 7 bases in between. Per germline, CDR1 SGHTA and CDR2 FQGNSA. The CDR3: CASSLQGNQPQHF. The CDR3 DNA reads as TGTGCCAGCAGCTTGCAGGGAAATCAGCCCCAGCATTTT.

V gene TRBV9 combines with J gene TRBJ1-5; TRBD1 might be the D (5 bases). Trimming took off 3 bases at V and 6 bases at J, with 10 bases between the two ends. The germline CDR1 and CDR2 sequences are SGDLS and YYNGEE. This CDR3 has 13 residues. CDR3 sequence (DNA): TGTGCCAGCAGCGCCGGGGGGGGTCAGCCCCAGCATTTT. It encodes CASSAGGGQPQHF.

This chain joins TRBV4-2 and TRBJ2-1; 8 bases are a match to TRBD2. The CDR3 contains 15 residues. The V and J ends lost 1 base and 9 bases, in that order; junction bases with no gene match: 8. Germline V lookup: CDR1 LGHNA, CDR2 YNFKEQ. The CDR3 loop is CASSQAAGGAGEQFF. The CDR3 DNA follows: TGTGCCAGCAGCCAAGCGGCCGGGGGGGCAGGTGAGCAGTTCTTC.

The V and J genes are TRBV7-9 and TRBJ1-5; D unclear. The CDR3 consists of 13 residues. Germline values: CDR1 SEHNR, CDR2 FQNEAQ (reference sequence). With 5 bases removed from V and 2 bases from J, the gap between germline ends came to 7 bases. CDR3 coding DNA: TGTGCCAGCAGCCAGTATGGCAATCAGCCCCAGCATTTT. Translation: CASSQYGNQPQHF.

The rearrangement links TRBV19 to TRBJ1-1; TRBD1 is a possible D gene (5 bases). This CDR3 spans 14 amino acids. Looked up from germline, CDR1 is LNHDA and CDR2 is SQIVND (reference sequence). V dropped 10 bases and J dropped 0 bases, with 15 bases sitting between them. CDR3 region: CATSTAPMNTEAFF. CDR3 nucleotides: TGTGCCACGTCGACAGCCCCCATGAACACTGAAGCTTTCTTT.

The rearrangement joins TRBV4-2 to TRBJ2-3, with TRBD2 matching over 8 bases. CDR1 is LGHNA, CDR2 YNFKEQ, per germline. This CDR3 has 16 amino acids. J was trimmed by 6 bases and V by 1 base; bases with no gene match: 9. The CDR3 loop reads CASSQVGTGGLDTQYF. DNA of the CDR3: TGTGCCAGCAGCCAAGTAGGGACGGGGGGGCTGGATACGCAGTATTTT.

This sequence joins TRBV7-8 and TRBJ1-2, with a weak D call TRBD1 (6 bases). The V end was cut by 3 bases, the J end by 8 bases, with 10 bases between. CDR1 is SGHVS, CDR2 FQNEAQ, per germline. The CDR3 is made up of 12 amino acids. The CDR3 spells CASSFGTNGYTF. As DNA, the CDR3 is TGTGCCAGCAGCTTCGGGACAAACGGCTACACCTTC.

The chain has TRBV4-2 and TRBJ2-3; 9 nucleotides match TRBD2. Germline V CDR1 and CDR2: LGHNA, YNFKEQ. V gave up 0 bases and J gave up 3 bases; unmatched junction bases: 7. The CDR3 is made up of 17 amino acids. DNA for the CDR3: TGTGCCAGCAGCCAAGATTTGGCGGCGGGGGGGACAGATACGCAGTATTTT. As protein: CASSQDLAAGGTDTQYF.

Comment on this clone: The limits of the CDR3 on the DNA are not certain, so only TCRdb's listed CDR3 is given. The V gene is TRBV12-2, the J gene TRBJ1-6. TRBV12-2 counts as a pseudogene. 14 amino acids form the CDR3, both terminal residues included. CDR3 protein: CASRFGLGNSPLHF.

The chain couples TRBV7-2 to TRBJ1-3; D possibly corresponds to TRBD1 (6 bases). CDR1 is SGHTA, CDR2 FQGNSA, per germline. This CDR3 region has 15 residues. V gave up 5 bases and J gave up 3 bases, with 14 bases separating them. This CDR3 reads CASSATGRGGNTIYF. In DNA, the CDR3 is TGTGCCAGCAGCGCAACAGGGAGAGGTGGAAACACCATATATTTT. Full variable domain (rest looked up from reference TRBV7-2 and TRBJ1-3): GAGVSQSPSNKVTEKGKDVELRCDPISGHTALYWYRQSLGQGLEFLIYFQGNSAPDKSGLPSDRFSAERTGGSVSTLTIQRTQQEDSAVYLCASSATGRGGNTIYFGEGSWLTVV.

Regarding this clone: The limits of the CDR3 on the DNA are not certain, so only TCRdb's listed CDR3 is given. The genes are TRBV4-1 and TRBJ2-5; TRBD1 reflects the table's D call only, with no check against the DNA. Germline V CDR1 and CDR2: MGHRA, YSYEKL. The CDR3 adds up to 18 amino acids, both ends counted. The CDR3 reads CASSLFGAGTGSQETQYF.

Here the CDR3 reads CASSLFSGQQSYEQYF. The CDR3 bases are TGTGCCAGCAGCTTGTTCTCGGGACAGCAATCCTACGAGCAGTACTTC. The gene calls are TRBV7-2 and TRBJ2-7; TRBD1 aligns across 7 bases. This CDR3 region has 16 residues. Germline V gene sequence: CDR1 SGHTA, CDR2 FQGNSA. Trimming cost V 3 bases and J 1 base; bases outside gene matches: 9.

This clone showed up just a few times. Here the CDR3 DNA reads TGTGCCAGCAGTGACGGGTGGTCCCATTTCGGCTACACCTTC. Its protein is CASSDGWSHFGYTF. V is TRBV2 and J is TRBJ1-2; D is undetermined. The CDR3 length is 14 residues. V was pared by 3 bases and J by 8 bases, with 16 bases between. CDR1 SNHLY and CDR2 FYNNEI come from the germline V gene.

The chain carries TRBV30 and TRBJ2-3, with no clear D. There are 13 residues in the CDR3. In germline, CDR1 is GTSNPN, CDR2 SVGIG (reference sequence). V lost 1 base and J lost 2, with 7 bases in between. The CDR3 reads CAWSAPSTDTQYF. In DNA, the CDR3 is TGTGCCTGGAGTGCCCCTTCCACAGATACGCAGTATTTT.